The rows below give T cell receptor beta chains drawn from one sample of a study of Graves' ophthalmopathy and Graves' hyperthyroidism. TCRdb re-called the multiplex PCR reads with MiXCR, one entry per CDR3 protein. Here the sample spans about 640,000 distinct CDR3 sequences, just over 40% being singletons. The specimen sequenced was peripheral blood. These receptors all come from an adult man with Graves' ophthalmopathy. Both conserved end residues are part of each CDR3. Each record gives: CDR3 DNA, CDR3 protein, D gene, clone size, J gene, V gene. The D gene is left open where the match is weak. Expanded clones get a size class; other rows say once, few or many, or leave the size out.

TGTGCCATCAGTGATGGACTAGCGCCCACAGGTGAGCAGTTCTTC	CAISDGLAPTGEQFF	TRBD2	.	TRBJ2-1	TRBV10-3
TGTGCCCAAGGACTAGCGGCCAATGAGCAGTTCTTC	CAQGLAANEQFF	TRBD2	once	TRBJ2-1	TRBV12-5
TGCAGTGCTAGTGGACAGGGGGCCGGGAATCAGCCCCAGCATTTT	CSASGQGAGNQPQHF	TRBD1	many	TRBJ1-5	TRBV20-1
TGTGCCAGCAGCTTGCAAGGGACGCGGGGTGGCTACACCTTC	CASSLQGTRGGYTF	.	.	TRBJ1-2	TRBV7-9
TGTGCCAGCAGTTCTTGGACAGGGGGTAAGACTGAAGCTTTCTTT	CASSSWTGGKTEAFF	TRBD1	.	TRBJ1-1	TRBV6-1
TGTGCCAGCAGCTTGGCCGGGACAGGGGGCCCAACTGAGGCTGAAAAACTGTTTTTT	CASSLAGTGGPTEAEKLFF	TRBD1	.	TRBJ1-4	TRBV7-3
TGTGCCAGCAGCTCCGAGGAAGGAGAGACCCAGTACTTC	CASSSEEGETQYF	.	many	TRBJ2-5	TRBV11-2
TGCAGTGCTCGTATTAGCGGGGGGGCGGGCTATGGCTACACCTTC	CSARISGGAGYGYTF	.	.	TRBJ1-2	TRBV20-1
TGCAGTGCTAGCTTCGTCGGGGCAGGGAATTATGGCTACACCTTC	CSASFVGAGNYGYTF	.	.	TRBJ1-2	TRBV20-1
TGTGCCAGCAGCCTAACCCCTGGCAGGTTGAACACTGAAGCTTTCTTT	CASSLTPGRLNTEAFF	.	many	TRBJ1-1	TRBV12-3/TRBV12-4
TGTGCCAGCAGTTACTCCGGGGGCCAAGAGACCCAGTACTTC	CASSYSGGQETQYF	.	many	TRBJ2-5	TRBV10-3
TGTGCCATCAGTGAACTGGGAGGGAGTACAGATACGCAGTATTTT	CAISELGGSTDTQYF	TRBD2	.	TRBJ2-3	TRBV10-3
TGTGCCAGCAGCGTACGAGGGGGGGAGGGCTTTGGCTACACCTTC	CASSVRGGEGFGYTF	.	.	TRBJ1-2	TRBV7-9
TGCAGTGCTAGAGATGGCAGGGGGGGGTATGGCTACACCTTC	CSARDGRGGYGYTF	TRBD1	.	TRBJ1-2	TRBV20-1
TGTGCCAGCAGCCAAATGGGAGCTGTGGTTGTTTCCGAGCAGTACTTC	CASSQMGAVVVSEQYF	.	.	TRBJ2-7	TRBV3-1
TGCAGCGTTGAAGTGGGAGCGGGGGGCCCTGGGGAGACCCAGTACTTC	CSVEVGAGGPGETQYF	TRBD2	many	TRBJ2-5	TRBV29-1
TGCAGCACGAGACGGGGGGCTGGCGAGCCCCAGCATTTT	CSTRRGAGEPQHF	.	.	TRBJ1-5	TRBV29-1
TGTGCCAGCAGCTTAGAGGCGCATTCTAACTATGGCTACACCTTC	CASSLEAHSNYGYTF	.	many	TRBJ1-2	TRBV7-8
TGTGCCAGCAGTTATACCAGCCCGAACACCGGGGAGCTGTTTTTT	CASSYTSPNTGELFF	.	few	TRBJ2-2	TRBV6-5
TGTGCCAGCAGTTCGACTAGCGGGGCGCAAGAGACCCAGTACTTC	CASSSTSGAQETQYF	TRBD2	many	TRBJ2-5	TRBV12-3/TRBV12-4
TGTGCCAGCACGACGGGGGGGTACCAAGAGACCCAGTACTTC	CASTTGGYQETQYF	TRBD2	many	TRBJ2-5	TRBV7-2
TGTGCCAGCAGTTACAATGGACAGGGGGCGAGCTATGGCTACACCTTC	CASSYNGQGASYGYTF	TRBD1	.	TRBJ1-2	TRBV25-1
TGTGCCACCAGCAGAGATCGCCAGGGGTCGGAAGCTTTCTTT	CATSRDRQGSEAFF	.	many	TRBJ1-1	TRBV15
TGCAGCTCAACAGGGGAGGCTGGGGCCAACGTCCTGACTTTC	CSSTGEAGANVLTF	.	.	TRBJ2-6	TRBV29-1
TGTGCCAGCAGCTTTCCCCCTTACGGGGAGCTGTTTTTT	CASSFPPYGELFF	.	few	TRBJ2-2	TRBV6-5
TGCAGTGCTAGTGGTTTGTCAGGGGGCCTTGGCTACACCTTC	CSASGLSGGLGYTF	TRBD1	.	TRBJ1-2	TRBV20-1
TGCAGCGGCGGGGGCCTAACCTACGAGCAGTACTTC	CSGGGLTYEQYF	.	once	TRBJ2-7	TRBV29-1
TGCAGCGTTGTGGGGGCAGGCGAGCAGTACTTC	CSVVGAGEQYF	.	.	TRBJ2-7	TRBV29-1
TGCGCCAGCAGCTCGGGGACTAAGGAGGAGACCCAGTACTTC	CASSSGTKEETQYF	TRBD2	few	TRBJ2-5	TRBV5-1
TGCAGCCCTGGGACAGCTGGGGCCAACGTCCTGACTTTC	CSPGTAGANVLTF	TRBD1	.	TRBJ2-6	TRBV29-1
TGTGCCAGCAGCTTGTACCGCTACGAGCAGTACTTC	CASSLYRYEQYF	.	few	TRBJ2-7	TRBV5-6
TGTGCCAGCAGCTCCGGGGGGGACCTCCTGAACACTGAAGCTTTCTTT	CASSSGGDLLNTEAFF	.	few	TRBJ1-1	TRBV11-2
TGTGCCAGCAGAGCAGCCGAGGGGGGGGAGCTGTTTTTT	CASRAAEGGELFF	.	few	TRBJ2-2	TRBV6-6
TGTGCCAGCAGGGACGGGACACTTGCAACTAATGAAAAACTGTTTTTT	CASRDGTLATNEKLFF	.	.	TRBJ1-4	TRBV2
TGTGCCATCAGCCGAGAGGGGGTTGGCTACACCTTC	CAISREGVGYTF	.	.	TRBJ1-2	TRBV10-3
TGTGCCAGCAGCTTGGGAGGGGGTGGCGCTTTCTTT	CASSLGGGGAFF	.	.	TRBJ1-1	TRBV5-4
TGTGCCAGCGAACTAGCGGGAGATCCCGAGTACTTC	CASELAGDPEYF	TRBD2	many	TRBJ2-7	TRBV2
TGTGCCAGCAGCTTAGGGGACAGGGTCCACGAGCAGTACTTC	CASSLGDRVHEQYF	TRBD1	many	TRBJ2-7	TRBV7-9
TGTGCCAGCAGCTTACGGGGACAGGGCCCCAACACTGAAGCTTTCTTT	CASSLRGQGPNTEAFF	TRBD1	.	TRBJ1-1	TRBV7-2
TGTGCCAGCAGTTCCGGGACAACGGGCTACACCTTC	CASSSGTTGYTF	.	many	TRBJ1-2	TRBV7-6
TGCAGCGTTGTGTGGCCGCAGAACACTGAAGCTTTC	CSVVWPQNTEAF	.	once	TRBJ2-6	TRBV29-1
TGTGCCAGCAGCGTATCCGGGACAGGGAAGTACGAGCAGTACTTC	CASSVSGTGKYEQYF	TRBD1	many	TRBJ2-7	TRBV9
.	CACSARVDSYTEAFF	.	.	TRBJ1-1	TRBV25-1
TGTGCCAGCAGCCCCTACCTCAGTTCTGAAAAACTGTTTTTT	CASSPYLSSEKLFF	.	.	TRBJ1-4	TRBV4-2